These T cell receptor beta chains were read from a single sample in a study of shared clonotypes between healthy human individuals. TCRdb keeps only in-frame clones here, not all; method: immunoSEQ multiplex PCR. The table shows a few million clones, with approximately 94% occurring only once. The material sequenced was naive CD4+ T cells sorted from blood. The receptors come from a man younger than 35 in good health. Each CDR3 is given with its conserved first and last residue. The order of the fields is V gene, clone size, J gene, D gene, CDR3 DNA, CDR3 protein. D genes are given only for firm matches. Expanded clones get a size class; other rows say once, few or many, or leave the size out.

v_call: TRBV6-4
clone_size: NA
j_call: TRBJ2-7
d_call: NA
cdr3_nt: TGTGCCAGCAGGTACAGCGGCGCCGACTCCTACGAGCAGTACTTC
cdr3_aa: CASRYSGADSYEQYF

v_call: TRBV5-8
clone_size: NA
j_call: TRBJ1-2
d_call: NA
cdr3_nt: TGTGCCAGCAGCTTGCCCCCGGTTGGCTACACCTTC
cdr3_aa: CASSLPPVGYTF

v_call: TRBV7-9
clone_size: once
j_call: TRBJ2-5
d_call: NA
cdr3_nt: TGTGCCAGCAGCTTAGAGTTCAGGCAAGAGACCCAGTACTTC
cdr3_aa: CASSLEFRQETQYF

v_call: TRBV10-2
clone_size: NA
j_call: TRBJ2-2
d_call: NA
cdr3_nt: TGCGCCAGCACGCTTGGACGGAACACCGGGGAGCTGTTTTTT
cdr3_aa: CASTLGRNTGELFF

v_call: TRBV6-5
clone_size: NA
j_call: TRBJ2-7
d_call: NA
cdr3_nt: TGTGCCAGCAGTTTTAGCGCGGGGGCCTACTACGAGCAGTACTTC
cdr3_aa: CASSFSAGAYYEQYF

v_call: TRBV5-1
clone_size: once
j_call: TRBJ1-1
d_call: TRBD1
cdr3_nt: TGCGCCAGCAGCGGGGGGGACAGACAAAACACTGAAGCTTTCTTT
cdr3_aa: CASSGGDRQNTEAFF

v_call: TRBV6-1
clone_size: NA
j_call: TRBJ1-1
d_call: TRBD1
cdr3_nt: TGTGCCAGCAGGGGCACAGGGGCCACTGAAGCTTTCTTT
cdr3_aa: CASRGTGATEAFF

v_call: TRBV6-6
clone_size: NA
j_call: TRBJ1-5
d_call: TRBD1
cdr3_nt: TGTGCCAGCAAACAGGGGGAACAGCCCCAGCATTTT
cdr3_aa: CASKQGEQPQHF

v_call: TRBV27
clone_size: NA
j_call: TRBJ2-1
d_call: NA
cdr3_nt: TGTGCCAGCAGTTTTGGGCAGGGCGCTTTCAATGAGCAGTTCTTC
cdr3_aa: CASSFGQGAFNEQFF

v_call: TRBV30
clone_size: few
j_call: TRBJ1-5
d_call: TRBD1
cdr3_nt: TGTGCCTGGTCAGGGGACAGAAATCAGCCCCAGCATTTT
cdr3_aa: CAWSGDRNQPQHF

v_call: TRBV18
clone_size: few
j_call: TRBJ1-1
d_call: NA
cdr3_nt: TGTGCCAGCTCACCTAACGTCGTGAAGATGAACACTGAAGCTTTCTTT
cdr3_aa: CASSPNVVKMNTEAFF

v_call: TRBV7-7
clone_size: NA
j_call: TRBJ2-1
d_call: NA
cdr3_nt: TGTGCTAGCAGCTTAGGCAGGGACGATGAGCAGTTCTTC
cdr3_aa: CASSLGRDDEQFF

v_call: TRBV4-1
clone_size: NA
j_call: TRBJ1-1
d_call: NA
cdr3_nt: TGCGCCAGCAGCCAAGACGAGGGATTGAACACTGAAGCTTTCTTT
cdr3_aa: CASSQDEGLNTEAFF

v_call: TRBV5-1
clone_size: NA
j_call: TRBJ1-2
d_call: NA
cdr3_nt: TGCGCCAGCAGCTTGTCGGGGCCGGACTATGGCTACACCTTC
cdr3_aa: CASSLSGPDYGYTF

v_call: TRBV6-5
clone_size: NA
j_call: TRBJ1-2
d_call: NA
cdr3_nt: TGTGCCAGCAGTTACTCGATCGGACCTCTGAAGGATGGCTACACCTTC
cdr3_aa: CASSYSIGPLKDGYTF

v_call: TRBV9
clone_size: NA
j_call: TRBJ1-2
d_call: NA
cdr3_nt: TGTGCCAGCAGCTCCGGGCCCGTGCGCGGCTACACCTTC
cdr3_aa: CASSSGPVRGYTF

v_call: TRBV28
clone_size: NA
j_call: TRBJ2-7
d_call: NA
cdr3_nt: TGTGCCAGCAGTTCCCTGGGACTTGGATACTACGAGCAGTACTTC
cdr3_aa: CASSSLGLGYYEQYF

v_call: TRBV30
clone_size: few
j_call: TRBJ1-2
d_call: NA
cdr3_nt: TGTGCCTGGGGCGGACAGACGGGCAGCTACACCTTC
cdr3_aa: CAWGGQTGSYTF

v_call: TRBV2
clone_size: NA
j_call: TRBJ2-6
d_call: NA
cdr3_nt: TGTGCCATCACAGGGACAGGGGCCAACGTCCTGACTTTC
cdr3_aa: CAITGTGANVLTF

v_call: TRBV25-1
clone_size: NA
j_call: TRBJ2-7
d_call: TRBD1
cdr3_nt: TGTGCCAGCATCGAGGCAGGGGGCTTCGAGCAGTACTTC
cdr3_aa: CASIEAGGFEQYF

v_call: TRBV10-3
clone_size: NA
j_call: TRBJ1-1
d_call: NA
cdr3_nt: TGTGCCATCAGTGACTCAAAGACTCTAGGGGCTGAAGCTTTCTTT
cdr3_aa: CAISDSKTLGAEAFF

v_call: TRBV11-1
clone_size: NA
j_call: TRBJ2-3
d_call: TRBD1
cdr3_nt: TGTGCCAGCAGCTTAGAAGGGACAGGGGTAGATACGCAGTATTTT
cdr3_aa: CASSLEGTGVDTQYF

v_call: TRBV5-1
clone_size: NA
j_call: TRBJ2-7
d_call: NA
cdr3_nt: TGCGCCAGCAGCGAGAGGGGCCCCCCCTACGAGCAGTACTTC
cdr3_aa: CASSERGPPYEQYF

v_call: TRBV30
clone_size: NA
j_call: TRBJ1-6
d_call: NA
cdr3_nt: TGTGCCTGGAGTGCCCTCAGGGGCAATTCACCCCTCCACTTT
cdr3_aa: CAWSALRGNSPLHF